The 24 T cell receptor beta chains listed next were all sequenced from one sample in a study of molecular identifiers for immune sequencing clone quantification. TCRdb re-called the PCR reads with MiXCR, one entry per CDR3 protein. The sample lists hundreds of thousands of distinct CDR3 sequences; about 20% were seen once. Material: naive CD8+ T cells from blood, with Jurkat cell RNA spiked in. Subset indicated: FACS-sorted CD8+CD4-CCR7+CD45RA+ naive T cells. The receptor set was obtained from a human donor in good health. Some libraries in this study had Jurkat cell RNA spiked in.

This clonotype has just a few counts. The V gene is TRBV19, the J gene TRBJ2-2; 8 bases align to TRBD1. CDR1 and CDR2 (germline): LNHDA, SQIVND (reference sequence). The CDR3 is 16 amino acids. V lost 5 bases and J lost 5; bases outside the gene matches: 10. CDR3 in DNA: TGTGCCAGTAGTCCCGCAAGGACAGGGATAACCGGGGAGCTGTTTTTT. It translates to CASSPARTGITGELFF.

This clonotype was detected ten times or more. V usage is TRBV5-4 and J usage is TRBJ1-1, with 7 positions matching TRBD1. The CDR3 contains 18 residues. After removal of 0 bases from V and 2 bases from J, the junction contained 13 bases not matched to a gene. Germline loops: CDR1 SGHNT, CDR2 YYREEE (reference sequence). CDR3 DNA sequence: TGTGCCAGCAGCTTGGCGCGGGGTGCAGGGGGGCCCAACACTGAAGCTTTCTTT. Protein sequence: CASSLARGAGGPNTEAFF.

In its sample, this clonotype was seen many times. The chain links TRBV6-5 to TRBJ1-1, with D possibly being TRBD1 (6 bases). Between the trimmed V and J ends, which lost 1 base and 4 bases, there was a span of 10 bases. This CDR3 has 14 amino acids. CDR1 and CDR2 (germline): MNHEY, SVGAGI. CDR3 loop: CASSYYRASTEAFF. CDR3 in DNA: TGTGCCAGCAGTTACTACAGGGCTAGCACTGAAGCTTTCTTT.

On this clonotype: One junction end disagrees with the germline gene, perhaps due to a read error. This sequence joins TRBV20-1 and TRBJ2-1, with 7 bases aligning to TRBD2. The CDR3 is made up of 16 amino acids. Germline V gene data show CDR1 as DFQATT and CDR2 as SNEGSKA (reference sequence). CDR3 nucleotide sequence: TGCTGTGCCACGGACCTAGCGGAAGGCTCCTACAATGAGCAGTTCTTC. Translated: CCATDLAEGSYNEQFF.

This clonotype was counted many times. The CDR3 is CASSLNSGEQYF. The CDR3 DNA reads TGTGCCAGCAGTTTAAACAGCGGCGAGCAGTACTTC. This chain joins TRBV28 and TRBJ2-7, with D possibly being TRBD2 (5 bases). Germline-derived CDR1 and CDR2 are MDHEN and SYDVKM. The length of the CDR3 is 12 residues. V was cut by 2 bases and J by 6 bases, with 8 bases left in between.

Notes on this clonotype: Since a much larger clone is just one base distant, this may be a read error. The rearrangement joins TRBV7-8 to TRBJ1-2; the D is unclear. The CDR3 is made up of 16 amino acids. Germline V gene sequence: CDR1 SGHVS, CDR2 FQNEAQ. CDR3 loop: CAGSPFLVDSNYGYTF. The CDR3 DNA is TGTGCCGGCAGTCCATTCCTTGTGGACTCTAACTATGGCTACACCTTC.

The CDR3 sequence: CASSFFSRVSSDTQYF. The CDR3 DNA follows: TGTGCCAGCAGTTTTTTTTCCAGGGTATCGTCTGATACGCAGTATTTT. This chain links TRBV28 with TRBJ2-3, with D tentatively TRBD1 (5 bases). The CDR3 covers 16 residues. Trimming removed 3 bases at V and 6 bases at J, with 19 bases between. CDR1 MDHEN and CDR2 SYDVKM come from the germline V gene.

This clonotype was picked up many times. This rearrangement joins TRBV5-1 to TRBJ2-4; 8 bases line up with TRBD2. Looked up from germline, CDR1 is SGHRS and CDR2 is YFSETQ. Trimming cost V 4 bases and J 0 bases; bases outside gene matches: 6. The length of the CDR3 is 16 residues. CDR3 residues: CASSQVAGGAKNIQYF. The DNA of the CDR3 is TGCGCCAGCAGCCAAGTGGCGGGGGGAGCCAAAAACATTCAGTACTTC. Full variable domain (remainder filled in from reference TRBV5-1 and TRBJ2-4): KAGVTQTPRYLIKTRGQQVTLSCSPISGHRSVSWYQQTPGQGLQFLFEYFSETQRNKGNFPGRFSGRQFSNSRSEMNVSTLELGDSALYLCASSQVAGGAKNIQYFGAGTRLSVL.

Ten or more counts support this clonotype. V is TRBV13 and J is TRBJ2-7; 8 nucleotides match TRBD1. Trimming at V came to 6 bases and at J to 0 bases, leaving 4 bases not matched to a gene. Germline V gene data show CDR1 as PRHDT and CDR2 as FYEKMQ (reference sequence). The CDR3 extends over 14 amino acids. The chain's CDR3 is CASRDRGSSYEQYF. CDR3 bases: TGTGCCAGCAGAGACAGGGGATCCTCCTACGAGCAGTACTTC. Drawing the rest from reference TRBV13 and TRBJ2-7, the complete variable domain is AAGVIQSPRHLIKEKRETATLKCYPIPRHDTVYWYQQGPGQDPQFLISFYEKMQSDKGSIPDRFSAQQFSDYHSELNMSSLELGDSALYFCASRDRGSSYEQYFGPGTRLTVT.

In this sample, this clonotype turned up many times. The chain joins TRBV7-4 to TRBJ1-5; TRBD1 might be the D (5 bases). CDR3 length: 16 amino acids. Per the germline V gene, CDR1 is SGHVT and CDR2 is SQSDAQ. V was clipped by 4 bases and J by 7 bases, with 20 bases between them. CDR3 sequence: CASSSEPVGGGQPQHF. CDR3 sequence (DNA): TGTGCCAGCAGCTCCGAACCCGTCGGGGGGGGGCAGCCCCAGCATTTT. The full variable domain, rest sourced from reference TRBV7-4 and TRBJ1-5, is GAGVSQSPRYKVAKRGRDVALRCDSISGHVTLYWYRQTLGQGSEVLTYSQSDAQRDKSGRPSGRFSAERPERSVSTLKIQRTEQGDSAVYLCASSSEPVGGGQPQHFGDGTRLSIL.

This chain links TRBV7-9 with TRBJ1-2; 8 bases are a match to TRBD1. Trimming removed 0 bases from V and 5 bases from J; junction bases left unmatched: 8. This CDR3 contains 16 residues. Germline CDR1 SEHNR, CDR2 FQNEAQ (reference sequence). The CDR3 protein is CASSLASADRAYGYTF. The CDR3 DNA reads TGTGCCAGCAGCTTAGCCTCCGCGGACAGGGCGTATGGCTACACCTTC.

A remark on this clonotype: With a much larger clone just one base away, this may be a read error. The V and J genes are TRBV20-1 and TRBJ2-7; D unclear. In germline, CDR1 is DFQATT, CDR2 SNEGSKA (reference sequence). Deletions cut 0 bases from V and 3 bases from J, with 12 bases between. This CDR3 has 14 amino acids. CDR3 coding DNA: TGCAGTGCTAGAGATCCGGACGGTAACTACGAGCAGTACTTC. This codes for CSARDPDGNYEQYF.

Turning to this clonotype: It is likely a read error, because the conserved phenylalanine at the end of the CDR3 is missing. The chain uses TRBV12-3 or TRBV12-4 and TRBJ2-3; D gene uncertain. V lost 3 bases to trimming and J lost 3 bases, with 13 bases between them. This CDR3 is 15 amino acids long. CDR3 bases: TGTGCCAGCAGTTTGAGGTCAGGTATTACAGATACGCAGTATCTT. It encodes CASSLRSGITDTQYL.

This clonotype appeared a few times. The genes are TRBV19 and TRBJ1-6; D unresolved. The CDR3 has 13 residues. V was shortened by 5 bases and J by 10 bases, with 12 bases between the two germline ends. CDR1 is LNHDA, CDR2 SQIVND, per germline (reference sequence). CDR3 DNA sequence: TGTGCCAGTAGTGGGGATTCGGCCTCACCCCTCCACTTT. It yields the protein CASSGDSASPLHF.

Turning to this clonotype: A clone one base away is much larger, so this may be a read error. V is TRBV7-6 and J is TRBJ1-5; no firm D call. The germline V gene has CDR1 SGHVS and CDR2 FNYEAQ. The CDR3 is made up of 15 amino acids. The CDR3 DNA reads TGTGCCTGCAGCTTCGACGACACTAGCAATCAGCCCCAGCATTTT. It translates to CACSFDDTSNQPQHF.

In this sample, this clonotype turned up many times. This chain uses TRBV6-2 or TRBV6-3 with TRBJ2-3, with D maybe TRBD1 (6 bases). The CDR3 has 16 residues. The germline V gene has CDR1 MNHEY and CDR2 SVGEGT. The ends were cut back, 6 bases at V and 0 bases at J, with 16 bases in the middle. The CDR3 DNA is TGTGCCAGCAGGCCGGTTCCGGGACAAAGCACAGATACGCAGTATTTT. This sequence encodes CASRPVPGQSTDTQYF.

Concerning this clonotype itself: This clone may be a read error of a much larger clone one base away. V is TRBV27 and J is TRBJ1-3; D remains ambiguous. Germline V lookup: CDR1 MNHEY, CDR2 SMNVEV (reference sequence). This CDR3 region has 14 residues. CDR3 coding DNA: TGTGCCAGCAGTCCAGGCAACTCTGGAAGCACCATATATTTT. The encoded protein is CASSPGNSGSTIYF.

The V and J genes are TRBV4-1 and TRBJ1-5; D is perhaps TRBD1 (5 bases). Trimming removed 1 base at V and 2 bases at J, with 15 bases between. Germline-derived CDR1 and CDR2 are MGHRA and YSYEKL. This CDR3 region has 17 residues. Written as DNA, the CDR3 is TGCGCCAGCAGCCAAGTATCTGGGACGGGGGGCAATCAGCCCCAGCATTTT. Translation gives CASSQVSGTGGNQPQHF.

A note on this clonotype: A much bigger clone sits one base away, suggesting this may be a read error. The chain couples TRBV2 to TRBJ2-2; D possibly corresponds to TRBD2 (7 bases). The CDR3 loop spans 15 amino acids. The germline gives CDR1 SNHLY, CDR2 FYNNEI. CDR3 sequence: CASRGGAGAFGGLFF. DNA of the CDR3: TGTGCCAGCAGAGGGGGGGCAGGGGCCTTCGGGGGGCTGTTTTTT.

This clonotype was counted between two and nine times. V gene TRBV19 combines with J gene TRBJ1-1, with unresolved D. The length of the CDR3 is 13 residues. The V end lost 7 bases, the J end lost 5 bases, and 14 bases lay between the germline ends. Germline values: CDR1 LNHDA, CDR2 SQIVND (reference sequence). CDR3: CASMPPKATEAFF. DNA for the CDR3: TGTGCCAGTATGCCTCCCAAGGCGACTGAAGCTTTCTTT.

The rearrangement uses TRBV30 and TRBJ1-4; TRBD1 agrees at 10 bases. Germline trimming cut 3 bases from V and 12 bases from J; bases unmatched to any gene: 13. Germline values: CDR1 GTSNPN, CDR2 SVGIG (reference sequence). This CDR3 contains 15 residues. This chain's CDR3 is CAWRAPGQGFSQLFF. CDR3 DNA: TGTGCCTGGAGGGCCCCGGGACAGGGGTTTTCCCAACTGTTTTTT.

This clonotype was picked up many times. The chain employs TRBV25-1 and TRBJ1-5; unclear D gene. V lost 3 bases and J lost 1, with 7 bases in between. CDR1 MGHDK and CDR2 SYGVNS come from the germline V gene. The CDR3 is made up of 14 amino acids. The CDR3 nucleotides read TGTGCCAGCAGTGATCAGGCCAGCAATCAGCCCCAGCATTTT. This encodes CASSDQASNQPQHF.

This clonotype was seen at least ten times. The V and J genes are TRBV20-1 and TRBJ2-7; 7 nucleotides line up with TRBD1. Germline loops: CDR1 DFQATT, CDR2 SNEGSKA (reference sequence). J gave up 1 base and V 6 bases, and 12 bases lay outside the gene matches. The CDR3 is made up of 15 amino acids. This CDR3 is CSAITLGDSSYEQYF. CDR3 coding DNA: TGCAGTGCCATTACCTTGGGGGACAGTTCCTACGAGCAGTACTTC.

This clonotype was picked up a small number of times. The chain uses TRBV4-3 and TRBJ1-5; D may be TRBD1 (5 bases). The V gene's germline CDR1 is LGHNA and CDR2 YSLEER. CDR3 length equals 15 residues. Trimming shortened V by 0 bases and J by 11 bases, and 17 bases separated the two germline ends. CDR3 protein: CASSQDRDSDGAQHF. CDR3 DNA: TGCGCCAGCAGCCAAGACCGGGACTCCGATGGCGCCCAGCATTTT.